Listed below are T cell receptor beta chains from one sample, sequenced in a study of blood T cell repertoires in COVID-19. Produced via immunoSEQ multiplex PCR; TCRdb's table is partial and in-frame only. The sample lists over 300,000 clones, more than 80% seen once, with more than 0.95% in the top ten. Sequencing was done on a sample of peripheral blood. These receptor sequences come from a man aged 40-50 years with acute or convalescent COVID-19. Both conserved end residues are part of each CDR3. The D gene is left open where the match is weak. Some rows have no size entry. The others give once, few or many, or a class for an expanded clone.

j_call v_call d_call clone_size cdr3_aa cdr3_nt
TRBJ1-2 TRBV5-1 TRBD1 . CASSQTGGGYGYTF TGCGCCAGCAGCCAAACAGGGGGAGGGTATGGCTACACCTTC
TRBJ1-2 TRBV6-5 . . CASRQDSLGYTF TGTGCCAGCAGACAAGACAGTCTTGGCTACACCTTC
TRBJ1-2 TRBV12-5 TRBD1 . CASGTGTGADGYTF TGTGCTAGTGGAACCGGGACAGGGGCCGACGGCTACACCTTC
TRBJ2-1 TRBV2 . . CASSRRQDYNEQFF TGTGCCAGCAGTAGACGACAGGACTACAATGAGCAGTTCTTC
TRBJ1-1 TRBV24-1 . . CATSNLERVEVMNTEAFF TGTGCCACCAGTAATCTTGAAAGGGTGGAGGTCATGAACACTGAAGCTTTCTTT
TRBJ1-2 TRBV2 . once CASNPGVSSDGYTF TGTGCCAGCAACCCAGGGGTTTCTTCGGATGGCTACACCTTC
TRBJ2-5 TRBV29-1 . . CSVVLKGPSTQYF TGCAGCGTTGTATTGAAGGGGCCATCGACCCAGTACTTC
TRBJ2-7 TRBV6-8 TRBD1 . CASSQGQGANEQYF TGTGCCAGCAGCCAAGGGCAGGGGGCGAATGAGCAGTACTTC
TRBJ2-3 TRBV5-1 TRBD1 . CASSRGQGGTDTQYF TGCGCCAGCAGCCGTGGACAGGGAGGCACAGATACGCAGTATTTT
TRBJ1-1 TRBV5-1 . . CASSPWGLPNTEAFF TGCGCCAGCAGCCCCTGGGGGCTGCCGAACACTGAAGCTTTCTTT
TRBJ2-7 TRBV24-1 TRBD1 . CATSVQDRDYEQYF TGTGCCACCAGTGTACAGGACAGGGACTACGAGCAGTACTTC
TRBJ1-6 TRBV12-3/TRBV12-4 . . CASSFQGSSPLHF TGTGCCAGCAGTTTCCAGGGAAGTTCACCCCTCCACTTT
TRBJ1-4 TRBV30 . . CAWRVGQLGKLFF TGTGCCTGGAGGGTTGGACAGTTGGGAAAACTGTTTTTT
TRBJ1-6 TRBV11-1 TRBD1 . CASSLNQGELNSPLHF TGTGCCAGCAGCCTCAACCAGGGGGAGCTTAATTCACCCCTCCACTTT
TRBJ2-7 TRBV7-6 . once CASSLAHTGGYEQYF TGTGCCAGCAGCTTAGCCCACACAGGTGGATACGAGCAGTACTTC
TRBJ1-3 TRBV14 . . CASRGEGENTIYF TGTGCCAGCAGAGGAGAAGGGGAAAACACCATATATTTT
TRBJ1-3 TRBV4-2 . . CASSQAEVNTIYF TGTGCCAGCAGCCAAGCAGAGGTAAACACCATATATTTT
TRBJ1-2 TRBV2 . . CASSMTVTDAAYTF TGTGCCAGCAGTATGACAGTCACGGACGCGGCCTACACCTTC
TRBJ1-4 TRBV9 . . CASSETGQSEKLFF TGTGCCAGCAGCGAAACAGGCCAGAGTGAAAAACTGTTTTTT
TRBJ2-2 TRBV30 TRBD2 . CAWSPNILAENTGELFF TGTGCCTGGAGTCCAAACATACTAGCGGAGAACACCGGGGAGCTGTTTTTT
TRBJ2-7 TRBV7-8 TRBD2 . CASSLVGGKPYEQYF TGTGCCAGCAGCTTAGTCGGGGGGAAACCCTACGAGCAGTACTTC
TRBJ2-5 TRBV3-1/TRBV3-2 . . CASSQASFETQYF TGTGCCAGCAGCCAAGCTAGCTTTGAGACCCAGTACTTC
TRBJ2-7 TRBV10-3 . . CATQRSRDTEYEQYF TGTGCCACCCAACGATCCCGGGACACCGAGTACGAGCAGTACTTC
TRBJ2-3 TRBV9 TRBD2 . CASSVRLAGRGTDTQYF TGTGCCAGCAGCGTGCGACTAGCGGGGAGGGGCACAGATACGCAGTATTTT
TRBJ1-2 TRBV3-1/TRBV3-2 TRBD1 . CASSQDLAGQNGYTF TGTGCCAGCAGCCAAGATCTCGCGGGACAGAATGGCTACACCTTC
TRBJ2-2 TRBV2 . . CASTSGIAPGELFF TGTGCCAGCACGAGTGGAATAGCCCCCGGGGAGCTGTTTTTT
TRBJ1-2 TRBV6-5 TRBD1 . CASSRQGGGYTF TGTGCCAGCAGTCGTCAGGGGGGAGGCTACACCTTC
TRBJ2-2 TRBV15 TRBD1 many CATSRTTGGLSTGELFF TGTGCCACCAGCAGAACGACAGGGGGATTAAGCACCGGGGAGCTGTTTTTT
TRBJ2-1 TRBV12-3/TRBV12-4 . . CASIFRWRDEQFF TGTGCCAGCATTTTTCGATGGCGGGATGAGCAGTTCTTC
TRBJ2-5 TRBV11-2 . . CASSLVVVTGQETQYF TGTGCCAGCAGCTTAGTTGTTGTGACAGGACAAGAGACCCAGTACTTC
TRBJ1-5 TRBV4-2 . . CASSPQYSNQPQHF TGTGCCAGCAGCCCACAATATAGCAATCAGCCCCAGCATTTT
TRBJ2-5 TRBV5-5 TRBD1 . CASSLPRTGALETQYF TGTGCCAGCAGCTTACCCAGGACAGGGGCTTTGGAGACCCAGTACTTC
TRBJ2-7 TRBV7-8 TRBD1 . CASSPGQPEQYF TGTGCCAGCAGCCCGGGACAGCCCGAGCAGTACTTC
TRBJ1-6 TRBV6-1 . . CASSEGGTHSPLHF TGTGCCAGCAGTGAAGGCGGGACTCATTCACCCCTCCACTTT
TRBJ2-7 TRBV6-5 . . CASSFQGSYEQYF TGTGCCAGCAGTTTCCAGGGTTCCTACGAGCAGTACTTC
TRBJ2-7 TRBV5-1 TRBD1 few CASSAQGAQFDEQYF TGCGCCAGCAGTGCGCAGGGGGCTCAATTCGACGAGCAGTACTTC
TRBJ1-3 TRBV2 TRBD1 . CASSDVGDRGRNTIYF TGTGCCAGCAGTGACGTCGGGGACAGGGGTCGAAACACCATATATTTT
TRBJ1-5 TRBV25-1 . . CASSYGVNQPQHF TGTGCCAGCAGTTACGGGGTAAATCAGCCCCAGCATTTT
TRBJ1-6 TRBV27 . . CASSPPGRPGNSPLHF TGTGCCAGCAGCCCTCCCGGCAGGCCGGGAAATTCACCCCTCCACTTT
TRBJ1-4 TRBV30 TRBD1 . CAWSVVGQGDEKLFF TGTGCCTGGAGTGTAGTGGGACAGGGAGATGAAAAACTGTTTTTT
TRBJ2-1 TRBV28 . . CASSSAPWGQAGWELAYNEQFF TGTGCCAGCAGTTCGGCCCCTTGGGGCCAGGCGGGGTGGGAGTTGGCCTACAATGAGCAGTTCTTC
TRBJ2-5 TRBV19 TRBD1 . CASSTRDRGRRETQYF TGTGCCAGTAGTACCCGGGACAGGGGAAGAAGAGAGACCCAGTACTTC
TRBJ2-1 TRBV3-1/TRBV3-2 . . CASSQEWLAEEQFF TGTGCCAGCAGCCAAGAGTGGCTAGCCGAAGAGCAGTTCTTC
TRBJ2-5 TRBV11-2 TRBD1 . CASSSLTGVGSETQYF TGTGCCAGCAGCTCATTGACAGGGGTTGGTTCAGAGACCCAGTACTTC
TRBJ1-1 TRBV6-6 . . CASSWGGNTEAFF TGTGCCAGCAGCTGGGGGGGGAACACTGAAGCTTTCTTT
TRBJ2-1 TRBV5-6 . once CASSSMGQGWKNEQFF TGTGCCAGCAGTTCGATGGGGCAGGGGTGGAAAAATGAGCAGTTCTTC
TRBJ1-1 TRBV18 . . CASSPPSVDTEAFF TGTGCCAGCTCACCCCCCTCGGTTGACACTGAAGCTTTCTTT
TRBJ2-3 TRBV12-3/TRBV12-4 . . CASSPGADTQYF TGTGCCAGCAGCCCGGGGGCAGATACGCAGTATTTT